This T cell receptor beta chain was captured by sequencing in a study of T cell responses to AZD1222 COVID-19 vaccine. Study in general: The study pooled second doses at about 4 or about 12 weeks.

Here immunoSEQ multiplex PCR was the method, and the copy in TCRdb shows in-frame clones only, minus some. The repertoire holds around 110,000 clones, with over 75% as singletons. Comment on this clone: As yet, its antigen is unknown.

Deletions cut 7 bases from V and 8 bases from J, with 17 bases between. CDR3 length: 13 amino acids. Germline V lookup: CDR1 SGHVS, CDR2 FQNEAQ. Study-level points and caveats: Donors were mostly white British, more females; clonal diversity possibly underestimated.

Material: peripheral blood, obtained on day 0 of AZD1222 vaccination. The chain recombines TRBV7-8 with TRBJ1-2; TRBD1 is a possible D gene (6 bases). The receptor comes from an adult in good health. The CDR3 spells CASTSGGGKGYTF. CDR3 nucleotides: TGTGCCAGCACCTCAGGAGGGGGGAAAGGCTACACCTTC. Supplemented by reference TRBV7-8 and TRBJ1-2, the full variable domain reads GAGVSQSPRYKVAKRGQDVALRCDPISGHVSLFWYQQALGQGPEFLTYFQNEAQLDKSGLPSDRFFAERPEGSVSTLKIQRTQQEDSAVYLCASTSGGGKGYTFGSGTRLTVV.